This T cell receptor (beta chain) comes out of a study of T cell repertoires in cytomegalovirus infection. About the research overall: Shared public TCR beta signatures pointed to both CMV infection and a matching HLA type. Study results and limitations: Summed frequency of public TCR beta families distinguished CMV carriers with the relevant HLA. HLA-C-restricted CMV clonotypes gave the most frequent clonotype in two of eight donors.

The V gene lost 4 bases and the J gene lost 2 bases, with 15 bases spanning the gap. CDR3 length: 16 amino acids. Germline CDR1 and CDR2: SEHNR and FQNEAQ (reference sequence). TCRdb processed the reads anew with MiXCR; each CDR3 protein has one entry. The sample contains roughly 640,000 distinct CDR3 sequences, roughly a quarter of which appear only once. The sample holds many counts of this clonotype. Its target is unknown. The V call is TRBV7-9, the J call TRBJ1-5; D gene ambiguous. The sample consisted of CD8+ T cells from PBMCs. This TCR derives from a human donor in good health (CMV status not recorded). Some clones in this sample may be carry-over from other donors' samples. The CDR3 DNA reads TGTGCCAGCAGCTCGACGAAAGGATTGGGCAATCAGCCCCAGCATTTT. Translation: CASSSTKGLGNQPQHF. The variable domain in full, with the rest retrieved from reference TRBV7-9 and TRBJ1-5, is DTGVSQNPRHKITKRGQNVTFRCDPISEHNRLYWYRQTLGQGPEFLTYFQNEAQLEKSRLLSDRFSAERPKGSFSTLEIQRTEQGDSAMYLCASSSTKGLGNQPQHFGDGTRLSIL.